The entry below describes one T cell receptor (beta chain). This entry comes from a study of control samples from healthy donors and cancer patients. Only in-frame clones appear in the TCRdb table, and some are missing; sequencing was by immunoSEQ multiplex PCR. The table has approximately 160,000 clones, 91% seen once. Material: blood. This TCR was recovered from a woman aged 40-49 years in good health.

The DNA of the CDR3 is TGTGCCAGCAGTTACGGGCAGCCCATGGGGAGAGGCTACACCTTC. It codes for CASSYGQPMGRGYTF. This chain uses TRBV6-5 with TRBJ1-2; D is uncertain. V lost 2 bases, J lost 8 bases, and 18 bases lay in between. The length of the CDR3 is 15 residues. CDR1 is MNHEY, CDR2 SVGAGI, per germline.